The T cell receptor beta chain described here comes from a study of cytomegalovirus exposure and HLA in healthy donors. The CDR3 consists of 15 residues. From germline, CDR1 is MNHNS and CDR2 SASEGT. With V trimmed by 2 bases and J by 2 bases, 3 bases remained unmatched. The method was immunoSEQ multiplex PCR; TCRdb's version includes in-frame clones alone and lacks a portion of them. The table has roughly 250,000 clones, around 87% seen once. Study-wide findings and caveats: Despite most TCR sequences being rare, some public TCRs occurred in many donors. The classifier reportedly diagnosed cytomegalovirus status with high specificity and sensitivity. In vitro data verified a few CMV-associated chains as specific for CMV antigens. Some TCR beta chains (approximately 180 of them) were listed as cytomegalovirus-associated.

In the case of this clone: Its matching antigen is unknown.

Material: PBMCs. This receptor was taken from a man younger than 35 in good health and CMV-seronegative. This chain uses TRBV6-1 with TRBJ2-3; 8 bases align to TRBD1. The CDR3 DNA is TGTGCCAGCAGTGAACCGACAGGGGACACAGATACGCAGTATTTT. Protein product: CASSEPTGDTDTQYF.